The 9 T cell receptor beta chains listed next were all sequenced from one sample in a study of Ad26.COV2.S vaccination and SARS-CoV-2 variants. This sample's treatment: roughly 20 received Ad26.COV2.S at low or high dose, single or two shots; 5 received placebo; per-sample allocation not given. Specimens were obtained on day 63 following the first vaccine or placebo injection. TCRdb keeps only in-frame clones here, not all; method: immunoSEQ multiplex PCR. The data show a few hundred thousand clones, 88% seen once. Sequences were derived from peripheral blood, sampled in a trial of Ad26.COV2.S vaccine versus placebo. The receptor set was obtained from a person aged 18-65 years who received the Ad26.COV2.S COVID-19 vaccine or a placebo.

The J gene is TRBJ2-7, the V gene TRBV4-1; 10 bases match TRBD2. The V and J ends lost 1 base and 2 bases, in that order; junction bases with no gene match: 5. Germline loops: CDR1 MGHRA, CDR2 YSYEKL. The CDR3 totals 16 residues. The CDR3 DNA is TGCGCCAGCAGCCAAGTCCCAGCGGGGGGGCCCTACGAGCAGTACTTC. It yields the protein CASSQVPAGGPYEQYF.

The rearrangement links TRBV5-1 to TRBJ2-3, with 9 bases aligning to TRBD2. The CDR3 contains 17 residues. Germline V gene lookup returns CDR1 SGHRS and CDR2 YFSETQ. V trimming: 0 bases; J trimming: 2 bases; junction bases outside the gene matches: 7. CDR3 sequence reads: CASSLVLAGSFTDTQYF. Written as DNA, the CDR3 is TGCGCCAGCAGCTTGGTCCTAGCGGGGTCGTTCACAGATACGCAGTATTTT.

In this sample, this clone turned up once. The chain uses TRBV6-5 and TRBJ2-5, with 8 bases fitting TRBD1. The CDR3 extends over 15 amino acids. J lost 5 bases, V lost 5 bases, and 10 bases had no gene match. Germline V lookup: CDR1 MNHEY, CDR2 SVGAGI. The CDR3 loop reads CASSPAGRQGETQYF. The CDR3 DNA reads as TGTGCCAGCAGTCCAGCCGGGAGACAGGGGGAGACCCAGTACTTC.

The J gene is TRBJ2-5, the V gene TRBV7-9; no clear D. With 2 bases removed from V and 5 bases from J, the gap between germline ends came to 12 bases. CDR1 and CDR2 (germline): SEHNR, FQNEAQ (reference sequence). CDR3 size: 14 residues. This CDR3 is CASSLIAIVETQYF. DNA of the CDR3: TGTGCCAGCAGCTTAATCGCAATTGTGGAGACCCAGTACTTC.

The chain has TRBV5-1 and TRBJ1-4; the D is unclear. V dropped 1 base and J dropped 0 bases, with 10 bases sitting between them. This CDR3 contains 16 residues. CDR1 and CDR2 from the germline V gene are SGHRS and YFSETQ. The CDR3 loop reads CASSLLGPATNEKLFF. CDR3 nucleotide sequence: TGCGCCAGCAGCTTGTTGGGCCCCGCAACTAATGAAAAACTGTTTTTT.

This clone has only one observation. This chain links TRBV24-1 with TRBJ2-5; D is undetermined. The CDR3 is made up of 16 amino acids. V was shortened by 4 bases and J by 2 bases, with 16 bases between the two germline ends. CDR1 is KGHDR and CDR2 is SFDVKD in the germline V gene. This CDR3 is CATSEGYYGFQETQYF. CDR3 sequence (DNA): TGTGCCACCAGTGAAGGGTACTATGGGTTTCAAGAGACCCAGTACTTC.

This chain links TRBV28 with TRBJ2-6; no reliable D call. Germline-derived CDR1 and CDR2 are MDHEN and SYDVKM. Trimming stripped 7 bases from V and 0 bases from J, with 10 bases between. The CDR3 runs to 15 residues. CDR3 in DNA: TGTGCCAGCATGAAAGCCCTCTCTGGGGCCAACGTCCTGACTTTC. It encodes CASMKALSGANVLTF.

In nucleotides, the CDR3 is TGTGCCACCAGTGGCGTGAAGGCGACAGGGTCCCACTACTCTGGAAACACCATATATTTT. It yields the protein CATSGVKATGSHYSGNTIYF. The chain is built from TRBV24-1 and TRBJ1-3; 7 bases line up with TRBD1. Per the germline V gene, CDR1 is KGHDR and CDR2 is SFDVKD. CDR3 length: 20 residues. Germline trimming cut 5 bases from V and 0 bases from J; bases unmatched to any gene: 18.

V and J are TRBV3-1 (or the pseudogene TRBV3-2) and TRBJ1-2, with 7 bases lining up with TRBD1. There are 15 residues in the CDR3. From germline, CDR1 is LGHDT and CDR2 YNNKEL (reference sequence). Unmatched junction bases numbered 5, after V lost 4 bases and J lost 0 bases. This CDR3 is CASSLGQASNYGYTF. CDR3 sequence (DNA): TGTGCCAGCAGCCTAGGACAGGCGTCTAACTATGGCTACACCTTC.